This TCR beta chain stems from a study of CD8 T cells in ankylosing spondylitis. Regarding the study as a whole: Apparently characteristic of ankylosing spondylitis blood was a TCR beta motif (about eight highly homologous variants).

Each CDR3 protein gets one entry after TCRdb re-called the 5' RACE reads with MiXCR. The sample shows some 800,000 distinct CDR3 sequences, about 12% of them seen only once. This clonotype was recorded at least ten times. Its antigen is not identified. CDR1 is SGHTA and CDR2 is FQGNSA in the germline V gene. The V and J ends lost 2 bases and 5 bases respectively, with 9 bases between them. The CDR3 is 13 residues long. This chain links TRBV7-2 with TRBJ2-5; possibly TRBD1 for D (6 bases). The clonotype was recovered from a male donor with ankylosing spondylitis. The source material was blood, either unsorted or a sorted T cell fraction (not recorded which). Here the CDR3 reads CASSLQGTETQYF. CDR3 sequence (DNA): TGTGCCAGCAGCTTACAGGGGACCGAGACCCAGTACTTC.